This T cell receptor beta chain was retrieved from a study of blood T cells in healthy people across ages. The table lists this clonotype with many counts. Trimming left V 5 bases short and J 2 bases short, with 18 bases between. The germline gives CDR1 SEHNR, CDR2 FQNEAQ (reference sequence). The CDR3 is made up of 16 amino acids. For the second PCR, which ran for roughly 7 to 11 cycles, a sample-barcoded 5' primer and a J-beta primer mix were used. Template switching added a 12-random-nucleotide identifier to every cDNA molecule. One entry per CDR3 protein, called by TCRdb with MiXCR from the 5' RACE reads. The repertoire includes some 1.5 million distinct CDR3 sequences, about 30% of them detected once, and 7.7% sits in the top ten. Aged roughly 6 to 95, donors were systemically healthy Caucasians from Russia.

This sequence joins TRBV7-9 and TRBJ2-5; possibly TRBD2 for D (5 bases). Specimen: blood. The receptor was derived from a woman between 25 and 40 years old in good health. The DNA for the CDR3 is TGTGCCAGCAGCCTTGTGTCCAGCGGTGGGCAAGAGACCCAGTACTTC. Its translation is CASSLVSSGGQETQYF.